This T cell receptor (beta chain) is drawn from a study of CD8 T cells in Susac syndrome. RNA totalling about 0.45 to 1 ug underwent reverse transcription with random hexamers. TCRdb recomputed calls from the immunoSEQ multiplex PCR reads with MiXCR, one row per CDR3 protein. The sample has about 250,000 distinct CDR3 sequences, about 93% seen once. This TCR came from a human donor with multiple sclerosis. Sequenced sample: CD4+ T cells from PBMCs.

CDR3 loop: CSARVPSGTDEQFF. CDR3 DNA sequence: TGCAGTGCTAGAGTACCTAGCGGGACAGATGAGCAGTTCTTC. This rearrangement joins TRBV20-1 to TRBJ2-1; TRBD2 matches 9 bases. V was clipped by 1 base and J by 8 bases; unmatched bases: 6. The CDR3 contains 14 residues. CDR1 and CDR2 (germline): DFQATT, SNEGSKA (reference sequence).